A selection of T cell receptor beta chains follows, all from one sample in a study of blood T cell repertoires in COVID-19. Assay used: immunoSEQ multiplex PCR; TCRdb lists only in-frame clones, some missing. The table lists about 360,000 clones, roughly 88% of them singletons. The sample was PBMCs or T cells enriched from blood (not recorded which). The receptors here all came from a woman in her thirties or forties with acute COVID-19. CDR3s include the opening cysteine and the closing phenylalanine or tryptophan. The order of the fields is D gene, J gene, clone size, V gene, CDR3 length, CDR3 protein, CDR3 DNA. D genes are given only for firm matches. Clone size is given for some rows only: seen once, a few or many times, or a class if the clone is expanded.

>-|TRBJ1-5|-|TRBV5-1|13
CASSLGGEQPQHF
TGCGCCAGCAGCTTGGGCGGTGAACAGCCCCAGCATTTT
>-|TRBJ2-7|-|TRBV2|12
CASSDRGDEQYF
TGTGCCAGCAGTGACAGGGGGGACGAGCAGTACTTC
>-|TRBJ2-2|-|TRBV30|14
CAWSTSRGTGELFF
TGTGCCTGGAGTACATCGCGGGGCACCGGGGAGCTGTTTTTT
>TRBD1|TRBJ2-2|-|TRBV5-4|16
CASSSRTGTNTGELFF
TGTGCCAGCAGCTCGAGGACAGGGACGAACACCGGGGAGCTGTTTTTT
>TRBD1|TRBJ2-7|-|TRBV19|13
CASSGTGVGEQYF
TGTGCCAGTAGCGGGACAGGGGTGGGTGAGCAGTACTTC
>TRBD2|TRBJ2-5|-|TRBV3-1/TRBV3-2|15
CASSQDSTSYETQYF
TGTGCCAGCAGCCAAGATTCGACTAGCTATGAGACCCAGTACTTC
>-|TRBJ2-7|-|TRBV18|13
CASSPSGGAEQYF
TGTGCCAGCTCACCATCAGGAGGGGCCGAGCAGTACTTC
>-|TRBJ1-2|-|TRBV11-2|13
CASSSPRGGGYTF
TGTGCCAGCAGCTCCCCCCGCGGGGGAGGCTACACCTTC
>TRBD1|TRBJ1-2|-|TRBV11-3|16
CASSPWKGGAGYGYTF
TGTGCCAGCAGCCCCTGGAAAGGGGGCGCGGGCTATGGCTACACCTTC
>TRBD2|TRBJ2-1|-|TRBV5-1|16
CASSGRGRDAYNEQFF
TGCGCCAGCAGCGGACGGGGGAGGGACGCCTACAATGAGCAGTTCTTC
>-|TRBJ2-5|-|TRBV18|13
CASSPGLKETQYF
TGTGCCAGCTCACCGGGACTTAAAGAGACCCAGTACTTC
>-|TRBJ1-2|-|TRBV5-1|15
CASSPGLSRGYGYTF
TGCGCCAGCAGCCCGGGACTCTCGAGGGGCTATGGCTACACCTTC
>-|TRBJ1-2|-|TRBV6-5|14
CASRSPGHRYGYTF
TGTGCCAGCAGGTCTCCGGGACACCGGTATGGCTACACCTTC
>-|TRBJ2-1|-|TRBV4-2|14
CASSQGTTYNEQFF
TGTGCCAGCAGCCAAGGGACTACCTACAATGAGCAGTTCTTC
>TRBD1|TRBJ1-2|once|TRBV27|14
CASRGTGGVYGYTF
TGTGCCAGCAGGGGGACAGGGGGTGTGTATGGCTACACCTTC
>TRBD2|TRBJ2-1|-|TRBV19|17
CASSILASGSSYNEQFF
TGTGCCAGTAGTATCTTGGCTAGCGGGAGCTCCTACAATGAGCAGTTCTTC
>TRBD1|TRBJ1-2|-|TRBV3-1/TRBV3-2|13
CASSRRDRAEGTF
TGTGCCAGCAGTCGCCGGGACAGGGCCGAGGGGACCTTC
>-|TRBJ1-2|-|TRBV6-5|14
CASSYGQGDDGYTF
TGTGCCAGCAGTTACGGCCAGGGTGACGATGGCTACACCTTC
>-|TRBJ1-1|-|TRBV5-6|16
CASSLGQGPRYSEAFF
TGTGCCAGCAGCTTGGGGCAGGGGCCGAGGTATTCTGAAGCTTTCTTT
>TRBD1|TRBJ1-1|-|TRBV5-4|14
CASSYQGAPTEAFF
TGTGCCAGCAGCTATCAGGGGGCCCCCACTGAAGCTTTCTTT
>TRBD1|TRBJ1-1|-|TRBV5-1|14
CASSFRQGDTEAFF
TGCGCCAGCAGCTTTAGACAGGGGGACACTGAAGCTTTCTTT
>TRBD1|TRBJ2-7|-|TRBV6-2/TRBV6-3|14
CASSFIGTAYEQYF
TGTGCCAGCAGTTTTATCGGGACAGCCTACGAGCAGTACTTC
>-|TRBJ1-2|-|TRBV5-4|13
CASSLERGYGYTF
TGTGCCAGCAGCTTGGAACGGGGCTATGGCTACACCTTC
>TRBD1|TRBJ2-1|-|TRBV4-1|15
CASSRPGQGDNEQFF
TGCGCCAGCAGCCGGCCGGGACAGGGGGACAATGAGCAGTTCTTC
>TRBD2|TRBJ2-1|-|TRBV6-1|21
CASSGAGWLAGGQTSYNEQFF
TGTGCCAGCAGTGGAGCGGGGTGGCTAGCGGGGGGTCAGACCTCCTACAATGAGCAGTTCTTC
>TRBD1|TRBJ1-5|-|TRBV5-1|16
CASSLFRGQSNQPQHF
TGCGCCAGCAGCTTGTTCCGGGGACAGAGCAATCAGCCCCAGCATTTT
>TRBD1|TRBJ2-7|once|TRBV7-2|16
CASSPNTGTRGSEQYF
TGTGCCAGCAGCCCCAATACAGGGACCAGGGGGAGCGAGCAGTACTTC
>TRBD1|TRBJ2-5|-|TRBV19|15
CASSTPGQGRETQYF
TGTGCCAGTAGTACACCGGGACAGGGAAGGGAGACCCAGTACTTC
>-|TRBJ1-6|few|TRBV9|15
CASSVEGRGNSPLHF
TGTGCCAGCAGCGTAGAGGGCAGAGGGAATTCACCCCTCCACTTT
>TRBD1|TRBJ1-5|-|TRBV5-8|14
CASSLTGRNQPQHF
TGTGCCAGCAGCCTGACAGGGCGCAATCAGCCCCAGCATTTT
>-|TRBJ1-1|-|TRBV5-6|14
CASSRQLINTEAFF
TGTGCCAGCAGCCGACAGTTAATAAACACTGAAGCTTTCTTT
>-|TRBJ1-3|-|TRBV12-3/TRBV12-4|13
CASTRAQGHTIYF
TGTGCCAGCACCAGGGCACAGGGACACACCATATATTTT
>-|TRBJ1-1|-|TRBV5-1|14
CASSWGGQNTEAFF
TGCGCCAGCTCCTGGGGAGGTCAGAACACTGAAGCTTTCTTT
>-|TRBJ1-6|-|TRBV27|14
CASTLGGAGSPLHF
TGTGCCAGCACCTTAGGGGGGGCTGGTTCACCCCTCCACTTT
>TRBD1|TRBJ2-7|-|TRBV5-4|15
CASSPRQGLGYEQYF
TGTGCCAGCAGCCCGCGACAGGGCCTGGGCTACGAGCAGTACTTC
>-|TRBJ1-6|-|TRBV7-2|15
CASSFASSYNSPLHF
TGTGCCAGCAGCTTTGCTAGCTCCTATAATTCACCCCTCCACTTT
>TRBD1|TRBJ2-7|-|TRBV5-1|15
CASSYGQGSSYEQYF
TGCGCCAGCAGCTACGGACAGGGCAGCTCCTACGAGCAGTACTTC
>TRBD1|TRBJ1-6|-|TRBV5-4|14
CASSFGDRNSPLHF
TGTGCCAGCAGCTTTGGGGACAGAAATTCACCCCTCCACTTT
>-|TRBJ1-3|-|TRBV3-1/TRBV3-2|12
CASSHSGNTIYF
TGTGCCAGCAGCCATAGTGGAAACACCATATATTTT
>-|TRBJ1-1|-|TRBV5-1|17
CASSLNYLLGVGGEAFF
TGCGCCAGCAGCTTGAATTACCTCCTCGGGGTCGGAGGTGAAGCTTTCTTT
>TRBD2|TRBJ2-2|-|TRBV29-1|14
CSVDKVAGTGELFF
TGCAGCGTTGATAAGGTAGCGGGCACCGGGGAGCTGTTTTTT
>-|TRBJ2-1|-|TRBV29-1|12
CSVEPPGLEQFF
TGCAGCGTTGAACCCCCAGGTCTTGAGCAGTTCTTC
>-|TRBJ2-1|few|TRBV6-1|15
CASSDDTVNLNEQFF
TGTGCCAGCAGTGATGACACGGTGAACCTCAATGAGCAGTTCTTC
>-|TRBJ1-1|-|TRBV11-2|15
CASSLDRTAPTEAFF
TGTGCCAGCAGCTTAGATCGGACAGCCCCTACTGAAGCTTTCTTT
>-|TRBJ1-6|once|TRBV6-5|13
CASLAGPHSPLHF
TGTGCCAGCCTGGCAGGTCCGCATTCACCCCTCCACTTT
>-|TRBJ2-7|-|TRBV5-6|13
CASSFSSSYEQYF
TGTGCCAGCAGCTTCAGTTCCTCCTACGAGCAGTACTTC
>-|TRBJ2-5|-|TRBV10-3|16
CAISESKGGVGETQYF
TGTGCCATCAGTGAGTCGAAAGGAGGCGTGGGGGAGACCCAGTACTTC
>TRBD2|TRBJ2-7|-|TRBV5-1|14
CASSLVAGVYEQYF
TGCGCCAGCAGCTTGGTAGCGGGGGTCTACGAGCAGTACTTC
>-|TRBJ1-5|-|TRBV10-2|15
CASTPTTAYGEPQHF
TGCGCCAGCACCCCAACAACGGCCTACGGGGAGCCCCAGCATTTT
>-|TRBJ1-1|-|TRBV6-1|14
CASSELVASTEAFF
TGTGCCAGCAGTGAGCTAGTAGCGTCCACTGAAGCTTTCTTT
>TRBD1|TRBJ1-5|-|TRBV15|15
CATSRGTGVSQPQHF
TGTGCCACCAGCAGAGGAACAGGGGTAAGCCAGCCCCAGCATTTT
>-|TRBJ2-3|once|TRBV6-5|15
CASLEGTLPTDTQYF
TGTGCCAGCCTAGAAGGGACTCTACCCACAGATACGCAGTATTTT
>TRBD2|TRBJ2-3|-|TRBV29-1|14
CSVEAQRDTDTQYF
TGCAGCGTTGAGGCACAGCGGGACACAGATACGCAGTATTTT
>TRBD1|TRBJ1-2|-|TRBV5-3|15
CARSGTGPRCYGYTF
TGTGCCAGAAGCGGGACAGGGCCCCGGTGCTATGGCTACACCTTC
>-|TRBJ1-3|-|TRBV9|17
CASSSSRRGTSGNTIYF
TGTGCCAGCAGCTCCTCCCGTAGGGGGACCTCTGGAAACACCATATATTTT
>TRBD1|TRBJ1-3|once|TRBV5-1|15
CASSLFDRAGNTIYF
TGCGCCAGCAGCCTTTTCGACAGGGCTGGAAACACCATATATTTT
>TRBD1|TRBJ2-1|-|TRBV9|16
CASSRNRGRYYNEQFF
TGTGCCAGCAGCCGAAACAGGGGAAGGTACTACAATGAGCAGTTCTTC
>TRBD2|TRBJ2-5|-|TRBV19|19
CASSPPATSGSLWEETQYF
TGTGCCAGTAGTCCACCAGCGACTAGCGGGTCCCTCTGGGAGGAGACCCAGTACTTC
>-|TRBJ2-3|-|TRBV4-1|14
CASSQVKLRDTQYF
TGCGCCAGCAGCCAAGTGAAGTTACGGGATACGCAGTATTTT
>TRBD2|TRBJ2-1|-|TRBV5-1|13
CASSLGAGDEQFF
TGCGCCAGCAGCTTGGGAGCGGGGGATGAGCAGTTCTTC